This T cell receptor beta chain was captured by sequencing in a study of blood T cell repertoires in COVID-19. Overall study context: Collection of acute and convalescent COVID-19 samples took place in the United States, Italy and Spain. The analysed material was cDNA or gDNA that came from T cells, B-cell-depleted T cells, or PBMCs.

In the original workflow: The authors estimated nucleated cell counts from reference gene primer amplification. This table comes from immunoSEQ multiplex PCR, and its TCRdb copy is limited to in-frame clones, with some not included. That table gives V, J and clone size, and the DNA gave D and trimming. The sample has 25,000 to 40,000 clones, around 90% seen once. The trim removed 6 bases at V and 6 bases at J, leaving 11 bases unmatched. The V gene's germline CDR1 is SQVTM and CDR2 ANQGSEA. The CDR3 consists of 14 residues. The source of this sequence is a man aged 55 to 70 with active COVID-19. The specimen was peripheral blood. V and J are TRBV29-1 and TRBJ2-3; 8 nucleotides agree with TRBD2. In nucleotides, the CDR3 is TGCAGCGTGGCACAAGCGGGGGATTGGGATACGCAGTATTTT. It yields the protein CSVAQAGDWDTQYF.